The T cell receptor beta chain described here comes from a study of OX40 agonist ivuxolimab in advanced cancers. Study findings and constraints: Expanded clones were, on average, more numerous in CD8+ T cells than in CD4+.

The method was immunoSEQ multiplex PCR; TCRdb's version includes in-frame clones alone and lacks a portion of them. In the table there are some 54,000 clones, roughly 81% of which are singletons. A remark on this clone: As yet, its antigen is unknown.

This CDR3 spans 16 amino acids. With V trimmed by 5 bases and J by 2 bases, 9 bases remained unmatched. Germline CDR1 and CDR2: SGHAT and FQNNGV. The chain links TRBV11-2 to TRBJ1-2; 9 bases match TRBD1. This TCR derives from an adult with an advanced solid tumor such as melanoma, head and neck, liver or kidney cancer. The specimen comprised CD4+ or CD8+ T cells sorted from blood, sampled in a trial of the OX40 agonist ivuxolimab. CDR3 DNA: TGTGCCAGCAGCCCCCCCGAGACAGGGGGAAACTATGGCTACACCTTC. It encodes CASSPPETGGNYGYTF.